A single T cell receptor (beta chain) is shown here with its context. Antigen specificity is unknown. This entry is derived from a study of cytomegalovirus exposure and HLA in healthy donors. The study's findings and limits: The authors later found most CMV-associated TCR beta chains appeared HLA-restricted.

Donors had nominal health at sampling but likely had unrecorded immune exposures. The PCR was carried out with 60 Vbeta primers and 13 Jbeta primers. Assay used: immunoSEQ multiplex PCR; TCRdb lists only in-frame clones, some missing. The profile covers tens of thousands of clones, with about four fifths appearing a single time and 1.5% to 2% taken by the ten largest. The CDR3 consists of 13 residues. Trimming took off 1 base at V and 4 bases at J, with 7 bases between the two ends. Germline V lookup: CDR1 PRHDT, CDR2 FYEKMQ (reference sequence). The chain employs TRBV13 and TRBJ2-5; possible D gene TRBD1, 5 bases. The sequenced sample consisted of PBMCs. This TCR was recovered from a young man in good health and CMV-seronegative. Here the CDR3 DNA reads TGTGCCAGCAGCTTAGAGGGGTCAGAGACCCAGTACTTC. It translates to CASSLEGSETQYF.